What follows describes a single T cell receptor beta chain. Looked up from germline, CDR1 is SQVTM and CDR2 is ANQGSEA. The CDR3 has 12 residues. The V end lost 6 bases, the J end lost 8 bases, and 16 bases lay between the germline ends. The data are from a study of T cell changes during pregnancy in multiple sclerosis. Sequencing was performed with immunoSEQ multiplex PCR; in TCRdb, only in-frame clones are kept and a portion is missing. The sample consists of about 42,000 clones, about 87% of them appearing once. The TCR sequence derives from a female donor with multiple sclerosis, enrolled in a pregnancy study. Sequencing used CD4+ T cells from peripheral blood mononuclear cells, obtained in the second trimester of pregnancy. The J gene is TRBJ1-2, the V gene TRBV29-1; no definite D call. The CDR3: CSVRTETPGYTF. CDR3 DNA: TGCAGCGTCCGGACTGAGACCCCGGGCTACACCTTC.